The 32 T cell receptor beta chains presented below share a single source sample, sequenced in a study of blood T cell repertoires in COVID-19. Sequencing used immunoSEQ multiplex PCR; TCRdb keeps in-frame clones, though not all of them. The profile shows about 180,000 clones, over 80% of them singletons. Sequencing was performed on peripheral blood. These receptors were obtained from a woman aged 60-70 years with acute or convalescent COVID-19.

The rearrangement uses TRBV6-6 and TRBJ2-3, with 11 bases aligning to TRBD2. The CDR3 extends over 15 amino acids. Looked up from germline, CDR1 is MNHNY and CDR2 is SVGAGI (reference sequence). Trimming cost V 3 bases and J 3 bases; bases outside gene matches: 2. CDR3 nucleotides: TGTGCCAGCAGTTATAGCGGGGGGGCTACAGATACGCAGTATTTT. Encoded protein: CASSYSGGATDTQYF.

The V gene is TRBV27, the J gene TRBJ2-1; 8 bases align to TRBD1. J lost 5 bases, V lost 6 bases, and 9 bases had no gene match. Germline V gene sequence: CDR1 MNHEY, CDR2 SMNVEV (reference sequence). This CDR3 is 15 amino acids long. CDR3 sequence: CASRLGQGTNNEQFF. CDR3 bases: TGTGCCAGCAGGCTCGGACAGGGAACGAACAATGAGCAGTTCTTC.

The chain couples TRBV5-1 to TRBJ1-3; D gene ambiguous. The V gene's germline CDR1 is SGHRS and CDR2 YFSETQ. V lost 3 bases and J 0 bases, leaving 13 bases between the germline ends. The CDR3 is made up of 16 amino acids. This CDR3 reads CASSSGLALSGNTIYF. DNA for the CDR3: TGCGCCAGCAGCTCCGGACTGGCCCTCTCTGGAAACACCATATATTTT.

This clone was recorded once. This rearrangement joins TRBV28 to TRBJ1-2; a weak D match, TRBD1 (6 bases). Germline loops: CDR1 MDHEN, CDR2 SYDVKM. Trimming shortened V by 5 bases and J by 6 bases, and 19 bases separated the two germline ends. CDR3 length: 15 amino acids. CDR3 sequence (DNA): TGTGCCAGCAGTCCGCCCGGGACACCGTGGGATGGCTACACCTTC. Residues: CASSPPGTPWDGYTF.

The chain couples TRBV4-2 to TRBJ1-3; D uncertain. The V and J ends lost 0 bases and 2 bases respectively, with 11 bases between them. This CDR3 region has 16 residues. Germline V gene data show CDR1 as LGHNA and CDR2 as YNFKEQ. The CDR3 protein is CASSQDSGTPGNTIYF. CDR3 coding DNA: TGTGCCAGCAGCCAAGATTCCGGTACTCCTGGAAACACCATATATTTT.

About this clone: The germline gene is not matched at one end of the junction; a read error may be the cause. The gene calls are TRBV2 and TRBJ1-1; D is uncertain. Per germline, CDR1 SNHLY and CDR2 FYNNEI. The CDR3 is 11 amino acids. The CDR3 loop is CASRMNSEAFF. The CDR3 nucleotides read TGTGCCAGCAGGATGAACAGTGAAGCTTTCTTT.

The chain carries TRBV28 and TRBJ2-3; 15 positions match TRBD2. Germline V gene lookup returns CDR1 MDHEN and CDR2 SYDVKM. CDR3 size: 19 residues. Trimming cost V 3 bases and J 1 base; bases outside gene matches: 8. CDR3 region: CASSFIGLAGGIGTDTQYF. For the CDR3, the DNA is TGTGCCAGCAGTTTTATTGGACTAGCGGGGGGGATAGGCACAGATACGCAGTATTTT.

The CDR3 reads CASSLNAGGYGYTF. As DNA, the CDR3 is TGTGCCAGCAGTTTAAATGCAGGGGGCTATGGCTACACCTTC. The V gene is TRBV27, the J gene TRBJ1-2, with 7 bases identical to TRBD1. The V and J ends lost 2 bases and 4 bases, in that order; junction bases with no gene match: 4. Germline CDR1 and CDR2: MNHEY and SMNVEV (reference sequence). The CDR3 is made up of 14 amino acids.

The gene calls are TRBV5-6 and TRBJ1-2; 7 bases match TRBD1. The CDR3 is 16 amino acids. Per germline, CDR1 SGHDT and CDR2 YYEEEE. V lost 1 base and J lost 0; bases outside the gene matches: 6. CDR3 sequence (DNA): TGTGCCAGCAGCTTGTATCCAGGGGGTGCTAACTATGGCTACACCTTC. It translates to CASSLYPGGANYGYTF.

This chain links TRBV11-3 with TRBJ2-7; TRBD1 matches at 7 bases. Germline lookup yields CDR1 SGHNT and CDR2 YENEEA. There are 17 residues in the CDR3. V dropped 1 base and J dropped 3; count of bases not matched to a gene: 12. The CDR3 coding sequence is TGTGCCAGCAGCTTAGTTTTTAGACAGGGAGTTTTCTACGAGCAGTACTTC. Its translation is CASSLVFRQGVFYEQYF.

This clone was seen more than once but under ten times. This rearrangement joins TRBV28 to TRBJ2-7, with D perhaps matching TRBD1 (6 bases). CDR1 MDHEN and CDR2 SYDVKM come from the germline V gene. This CDR3 region has 13 residues. Between the trimmed V and J ends, which lost 9 bases and 4 bases, there was a span of 16 bases. In DNA, the CDR3 is TGTGCCAGTGTAAACTCCAGGGGATACGAGCAGTACTTC. The encoded protein is CASVNSRGYEQYF.

The genes are TRBV7-2 and TRBJ1-1; D is perhaps TRBD1 (6 bases). The germline V gene encodes CDR1 SGHTA and CDR2 FQGNSA. The V end was cut by 5 bases, the J end by 1 base, with 14 bases between. This CDR3 spans 15 amino acids. The CDR3 DNA follows: TGTGCCAGCAGCGGCCAGACAGGCAAGAACACTGAAGCTTTCTTT. Encoded protein: CASSGQTGKNTEAFF. Full variable domain (remainder filled in from reference TRBV7-2 and TRBJ1-1): GAGVSQSPSNKVTEKGKDVELRCDPISGHTALYWYRQSLGQGLEFLIYFQGNSAPDKSGLPSDRFSAERTGGSVSTLTIQRTQQEDSAVYLCASSGQTGKNTEAFFGQGTRLTVV.

This clone occurred many times. This chain links TRBV28 with TRBJ2-7; no definite D call. V gave up 6 bases and J gave up 2 bases, with 11 bases separating them. Germline V gene lookup returns CDR1 MDHEN and CDR2 SYDVKM. The CDR3 is made up of 13 amino acids. Here the CDR3 reads CASSPAAAYEQYF. As DNA, the CDR3 is TGTGCCAGCAGCCCCGCGGCTGCCTACGAGCAGTACTTC.

The V and J genes are TRBV30 and TRBJ2-6; a possible D gene is TRBD1 (6 bases). This CDR3 has 14 residues. The V end was cut by 5 bases, the J end by 2 bases, with 10 bases between. CDR1 GTSNPN and CDR2 SVGIG come from the germline V gene (reference sequence). Written as DNA, the CDR3 is TGTGCCTGGCAAACAGGGACTGGGGCCAACGTCCTGACTTTC. It yields the protein CAWQTGTGANVLTF.

The chain recombines TRBV18 with TRBJ1-5; the D gene is possibly TRBD1 (6 bases). The germline V and J ends were trimmed by 4 bases and 0 bases, with 22 bases remaining between them. Germline CDR1 KGHSH, CDR2 LQKENI. This CDR3 has 19 amino acids. CDR3: CASSLTPGVGLYSNQPQHF. DNA of the CDR3: TGTGCCAGCTCACTGACCCCAGGGGTAGGCCTTTATAGCAATCAGCCCCAGCATTTT.

This chain joins TRBV11-2 and TRBJ2-1, with TRBD1 matching over 10 bases. V was pared by 5 bases and J by 12 bases, with 7 bases of the junction left unmatched. CDR3 size: 13 residues. The germline V gene encodes CDR1 SGHAT and CDR2 FQNNGV. The CDR3 DNA reads as TGTGCCAGCAGCCAGGGACAGGGGCTTGTGCAGTTCTTC. Its protein is CASSQGQGLVQFF.

The chain is built from TRBV7-8 and TRBJ1-2; a possible D gene is TRBD1 (6 bases). In germline, CDR1 is SGHVS, CDR2 FQNEAQ. The V gene lost 1 base and the J gene lost 7 bases, with 16 bases spanning the gap. This CDR3 contains 15 residues. The CDR3 loop is CASSLEGGGPAGYTF. The CDR3 nucleotides read TGTGCCAGCAGCTTAGAGGGGGGGGGACCCGCTGGCTACACCTTC.

This clone was recorded only once. This chain links TRBV6-2 or TRBV6-3 with TRBJ1-5; D gene uncertain. Germline values: CDR1 MNHEY, CDR2 SVGEGT. CDR3 length equals 14 residues. V was pared by 2 bases and J by 3 bases, with 8 bases between. CDR3 sequence: CASSYVAPNQPQHF. The CDR3, as DNA: TGTGCCAGCAGTTACGTAGCACCCAATCAGCCCCAGCATTTT.

This chain uses TRBV4-2 with TRBJ2-3, with a possible D match to TRBD2 (5 bases). Trimming cost V 8 bases and J 4 bases, with 16 bases left between them. This CDR3 has 14 amino acids. Per the germline V gene, CDR1 is LGHNA and CDR2 is YNFKEQ. The CDR3 protein is CASGRLQFPDTQYF. As DNA, the CDR3 is TGTGCCAGCGGGAGACTCCAGTTTCCAGATACGCAGTATTTT.

The J gene is TRBJ1-2, the V gene TRBV3-1 (or the pseudogene TRBV3-2); D is unclear. The V and J ends lost 0 bases and 4 bases respectively, with 12 bases between them. The CDR3 runs 15 residues. Germline values: CDR1 LGHDT, CDR2 YNNKEL (reference sequence). CDR3 nucleotides: TGTGCCAGCAGCCAAGATGAGAGGCGGGTCTATGGCTACACCTTC. Its protein is CASSQDERRVYGYTF.

V gene TRBV7-9 combines with J gene TRBJ2-5, with D unclear. From germline, CDR1 is SEHNR and CDR2 FQNEAQ (reference sequence). CDR3 length: 14 residues. Trimming pared 5 bases from V and 1 base from J, leaving 11 bases between. CDR3 sequence reads: CASSVTYSQETQYF. CDR3 sequence (DNA): TGTGCCAGCAGCGTTACCTATAGCCAAGAGACCCAGTACTTC.

The rearrangement uses TRBV4-2 and TRBJ2-2, with D maybe TRBD2 (6 bases). The CDR3 contains 16 residues. V shed 0 bases and J shed 2 bases, with 10 bases lying between them. The germline V gene encodes CDR1 LGHNA and CDR2 YNFKEQ. CDR3: CASSQDRESNTGELFF. The CDR3, as DNA: TGTGCCAGCAGCCAAGATCGGGAGAGTAACACCGGGGAGCTGTTTTTT.

The V gene is TRBV7-9, the J gene TRBJ1-4; D gene ambiguous. CDR1 is SEHNR, CDR2 FQNEAQ, per germline (reference sequence). There are 15 residues in the CDR3. Trimming removed 1 base at V and 0 bases at J, with 6 bases between. The chain's CDR3 is CASSLDQATNEKLFF. The CDR3 region has the DNA TGTGCCAGCAGCTTAGACCAGGCAACTAATGAAAAACTGTTTTTT.

For this clone: The junction differs from germline at one of its ends, possibly a read error. The chain uses TRBV7-7 and TRBJ2-5; TRBD2 is a possible D gene (6 bases). This CDR3 is built from 14 residues. Germline assignment: CDR1 SSHAT and CDR2 FNYEAQ (reference sequence). CDR3 region: CASSAAGPLETQYF. CDR3 DNA: TGTGCTAGCAGTGCTGCGGGGCCTCTAGAGACCCAGTACTTC.

This chain links TRBV5-1 with TRBJ2-4; TRBD1 might be the D (6 bases). The CDR3 is made up of 14 amino acids. Per the germline V gene, CDR1 is SGHRS and CDR2 is YFSETQ. Trimming stripped 4 bases from V and 0 bases from J, with 8 bases between. The CDR3 region is CASSQGLAKNIQYF. The CDR3 DNA follows: TGCGCCAGCAGCCAGGGGCTAGCCAAAAACATTCAGTACTTC.

CDR3 region: CASSEGTGDGQPQHF. CDR3 DNA: TGTGCCAGCAGTGAAGGGACAGGGGATGGACAGCCCCAGCATTTT. This chain links TRBV6-1 with TRBJ1-5; 9 bases line up with TRBD1. Per germline, CDR1 MNHNS and CDR2 SASEGT. The CDR3 totals 15 residues. Losses at the gene ends were 1 base for V and 7 bases for J; bases not matched to a gene: 5.

The J gene is TRBJ1-2, the V gene TRBV4-3; possible D gene TRBD1, 6 bases. Trimming cost V 0 bases and J 4 bases, with 21 bases left between them. The germline gives CDR1 LGHNA, CDR2 YSLEER. The length of the CDR3 is 18 residues. The CDR3 nucleotides read TGCGCCAGCAGCCAAGATCGTGGTTTGGGGGCAAGTCGCTATGGCTACACCTTC. Its translation: CASSQDRGLGASRYGYTF.

The chain links TRBV20-1 to TRBJ1-5; D is unclear. The CDR3 length is 13 residues. CDR1 is DFQATT, CDR2 SNEGSKA, per germline (reference sequence). With 3 bases removed from V and 2 bases from J, the gap between germline ends came to 8 bases. CDR3 DNA: TGCAGTGCTAGTAACGGGGGCAATCAGCCCCAGCATTTT. Its translation is CSASNGGNQPQHF.

The chain employs TRBV11-2 and TRBJ2-7; 11 bases align to TRBD2. The V and J ends lost 9 bases and 4 bases, in that order; junction bases with no gene match: 11. This CDR3 has 15 amino acids. Per the germline V gene, CDR1 is SGHAT and CDR2 is FQNNGV. CDR3 nucleotides: TGTGCCAGTCGACTTAGCGGGGGGGCCTCTTACGAGCAGTACTTC. Amino acids: CASRLSGGASYEQYF.

The chain joins TRBV15 to TRBJ2-5, with TRBD2 matching 7 bases. There are 15 residues in the CDR3. V was pared by 1 base and J by 3 bases, with 5 bases of the junction left unmatched. Germline CDR1 LNHNV, CDR2 YYDKDF (reference sequence). Here the CDR3 reads CATSRVPSGKETQYF. The CDR3 nucleotides read TGTGCCACCAGCAGAGTTCCAAGCGGGAAAGAGACCCAGTACTTC.

This chain joins TRBV7-2 and TRBJ1-4, with a weak D call TRBD1 (5 bases). The CDR3 spans 16 residues. Germline V gene data show CDR1 as SGHTA and CDR2 as FQGNSA. V was shortened by 4 bases and J by 4 bases, with 16 bases between the two germline ends. The CDR3 DNA reads as TGTGCCAGCAGCTACTATCGCCCAGGGCGTAATGAAAAACTGTTTTTT. It codes for CASSYYRPGRNEKLFF.

The sample holds a few counts of this clone. The chain is built from TRBV28 and TRBJ1-1; D call uncertain. Trimming cost V 4 bases and J 1 base, with 10 bases left between them. The CDR3 is 14 residues long. Per the germline V gene, CDR1 is MDHEN and CDR2 is SYDVKM. As DNA, the CDR3 is TGTGCCAGCAGTTCCCCCTGGCCGAACACTGAAGCTTTCTTT. This encodes CASSSPWPNTEAFF.